The rows below give T cell receptor beta chains drawn from one sample of a study of CD8 T cells in Susac syndrome. TCRdb independently ran MiXCR on the immunoSEQ multiplex PCR reads; one entry per CDR3 protein. The table lists roughly 200,000 distinct CDR3 sequences, 95% of them singletons. The sequencing input was CD4+ T cells from PBMCs. These receptors came from a human donor with multiple sclerosis. The CDR3 runs from the conserved cysteine through the conserved F or W. Each record gives: CDR3 protein, CDR3 DNA, D gene, J gene, clone size, V gene. A D gene is named only where the DNA matches it firmly. Some rows mark clone size as missing; the rest say once, few, many or name a class of expanded clone.

CDR3 protein: CAISESPVKGRGVAGANVLTF
CDR3 DNA: TGTGCCATCAGTGAGTCCCCAGTCAAGGGCAGGGGAGTCGCTGGGGCCAACGTCCTGACTTTC
D gene: NA
J gene: TRBJ2-6
clone size: NA
V gene: TRBV10-3

CDR3 protein: CASSPTGAVNEQFF
CDR3 DNA: TGTGCCAGCAGCCCTACGGGGGCCGTCAATGAGCAGTTCTTC
D gene: NA
J gene: TRBJ2-1
clone size: NA
V gene: TRBV3-1

CDR3 protein: CASSAGQYNSPLHF
CDR3 DNA: TGTGCCAGTAGTGCGGGACAGTATAATTCACCCCTCCACTTT
D gene: TRBD1
J gene: TRBJ1-6
clone size: NA
V gene: TRBV19

CDR3 protein: CSAPDRGNNNYGYTF
CDR3 DNA: TGCAGCGCCCCGGACAGGGGGAACAATAACTATGGCTACACCTTC
D gene: TRBD1
J gene: TRBJ1-2
clone size: NA
V gene: TRBV29-1

CDR3 protein: CSVEWTETYGYTF
CDR3 DNA: TGCAGCGTTGAGTGGACAGAGACCTATGGCTACACCTTC
D gene: NA
J gene: TRBJ1-2
clone size: NA
V gene: TRBV29-1

CDR3 protein: CASSVEGSFDEQFF
CDR3 DNA: TGTGCCAGCAGCGTAGAGGGTAGCTTCGATGAGCAGTTCTTC
D gene: NA
J gene: TRBJ2-1
clone size: NA
V gene: TRBV9

CDR3 protein: CSVVIQGHEKLFF
CDR3 DNA: TGCAGCGTTGTTATACAGGGACATGAAAAACTGTTTTTT
D gene: NA
J gene: TRBJ1-4
clone size: NA
V gene: TRBV29-1

CDR3 protein: CGGGGQGRSDTQYF
CDR3 DNA: TGCGGAGGCGGGGGGCAAGGGCGGTCAGATACGCAGTATTTT
D gene: TRBD2
J gene: TRBJ2-3
clone size: NA
V gene: TRBV20-1

CDR3 protein: CASSSPDNMNTEAFF
CDR3 DNA: TGTGCCAGCAGTTCTCCGGACAACATGAACACTGAAGCTTTCTTT
D gene: NA
J gene: TRBJ1-1
clone size: NA
V gene: TRBV2

CDR3 protein: CSAKLEVGTDTQYF
CDR3 DNA: TGCAGTGCAAAGTTGGAGGTTGGCACAGATACGCAGTATTTT
D gene: NA
J gene: TRBJ2-3
clone size: NA
V gene: TRBV20-1

CDR3 protein: CATRWGTAQLGAEAFF
CDR3 DNA: TGTGCCACCCGATGGGGGACAGCTCAGCTCGGGGCTGAAGCTTTCTTT
D gene: TRBD1
J gene: TRBJ1-1
clone size: once
V gene: TRBV19